This T cell receptor (beta chain) came from a study of blood T cell repertoires in COVID-19. About the study: Both acute and convalescent COVID-19 samples were obtained from the United States, Italy and Spain. Nucleic acid was either cDNA or gDNA, and it came from T cells, B-cell-depleted T cells, or PBMCs.

This clone was observed a single time. Profiled with immunoSEQ multiplex PCR; TCRdb holds only in-frame clones, not every one. The table includes about 100,000 clones, around 81% detected once. Germline V gene lookup returns CDR1 SGHRS and CDR2 YFSETQ. The CDR3 is 14 residues long. The ends were cut back, 2 bases at V and 1 base at J, with 9 bases in the middle. The source of this sequence is a woman in her 70s with acute or convalescent COVID-19. The sample taken for sequencing was peripheral blood. The J gene is TRBJ1-1, the V gene TRBV5-1; D gene uncertain. The CDR3 reads CASSFSPGNTEAFF. The CDR3 nucleotides read TGCGCCAGCAGCTTTTCCCCAGGGAACACTGAAGCTTTCTTT. The full variable domain, with the rest looked up from reference TRBV5-1 and TRBJ1-1, is KAGVTQTPRYLIKTRGQQVTLSCSPISGHRSVSWYQQTPGQGLQFLFEYFSETQRNKGNFPGRFSGRQFSNSRSEMNVSTLELGDSALYLCASSFSPGNTEAFFGQGTRLTVV.